This T cell receptor (beta chain) derives from a study of T cell changes during pregnancy in multiple sclerosis (dated by TCRdb to 2018 to 2020). With respect to the entire study: The study looked at changes in the T cell repertoire across pregnancy in women with multiple sclerosis.

The method behind the library was the immunoSEQ multiplex PCR assay. The clones in this table, taken by TCRdb from immuneACCESS, are in-frame only. Not every clone is retained; where verified, under half of the shortfall comes from an unresolved V gene, and the cause of the rest is unknown. The sample profile shows roughly 53,000 clones; 92% of them were found once. The biggest ten clones account for more than 0.35% of the sample. As to this clone: Its antigen is still unknown. Base quality data are lacking; no much larger clone is found one base away.

The clonotype comes from a female donor in good health, enrolled as a control in a pregnancy study. The sample here was CD4+ T cells from peripheral blood mononuclear cells, taken in the second trimester of pregnancy.

In nucleotide form, the sequence is TGTGCCAGTAGTAGAACAGGGCGTACTGAGGGCTACACCTTC. This encodes CASSRTGRTEGYTF. The V gene is TRBV19 and the J gene is TRBJ1-2, with TRBD1 perhaps the D gene, on 6 matching bases. Its CDR3 holds 14 amino acids, cysteine through phenylalanine. Only the CDR3 region is kept as DNA, spanning 42 bases read in frame from base 1. Per the germline V gene (reference sequence), LNHDA is the CDR1 and SQIVND is the CDR2. Trimming at the junction amounts to 4 bases on V and 8 bases on J, and the germline ends lie 17 bases apart.